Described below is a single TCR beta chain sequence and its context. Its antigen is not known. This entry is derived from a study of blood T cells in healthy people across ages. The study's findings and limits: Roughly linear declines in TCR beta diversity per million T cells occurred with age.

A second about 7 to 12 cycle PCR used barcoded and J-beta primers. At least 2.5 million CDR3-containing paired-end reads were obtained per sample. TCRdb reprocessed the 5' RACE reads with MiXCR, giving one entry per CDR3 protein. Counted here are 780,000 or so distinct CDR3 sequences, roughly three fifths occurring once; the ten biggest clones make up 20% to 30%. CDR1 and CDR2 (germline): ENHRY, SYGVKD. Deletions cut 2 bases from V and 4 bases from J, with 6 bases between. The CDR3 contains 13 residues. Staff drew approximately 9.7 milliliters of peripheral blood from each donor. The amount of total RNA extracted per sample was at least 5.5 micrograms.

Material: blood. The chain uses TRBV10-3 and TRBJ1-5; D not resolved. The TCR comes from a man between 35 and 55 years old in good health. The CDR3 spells CAISEAVNQPQHF. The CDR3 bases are TGTGCCATCAGTGAGGCAGTGAATCAGCCCCAGCATTTT.